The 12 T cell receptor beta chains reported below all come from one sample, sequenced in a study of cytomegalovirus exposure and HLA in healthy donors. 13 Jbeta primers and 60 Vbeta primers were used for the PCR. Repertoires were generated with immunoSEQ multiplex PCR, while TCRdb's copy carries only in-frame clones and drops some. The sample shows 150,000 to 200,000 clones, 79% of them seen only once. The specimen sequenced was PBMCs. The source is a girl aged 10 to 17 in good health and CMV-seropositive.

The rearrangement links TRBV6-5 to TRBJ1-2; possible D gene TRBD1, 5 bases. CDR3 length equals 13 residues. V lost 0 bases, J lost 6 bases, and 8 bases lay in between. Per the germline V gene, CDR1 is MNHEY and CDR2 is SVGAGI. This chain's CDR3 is CASSYSRGNGYTF. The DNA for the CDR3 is TGTGCCAGCAGTTACTCTCGGGGGAATGGCTACACCTTC.

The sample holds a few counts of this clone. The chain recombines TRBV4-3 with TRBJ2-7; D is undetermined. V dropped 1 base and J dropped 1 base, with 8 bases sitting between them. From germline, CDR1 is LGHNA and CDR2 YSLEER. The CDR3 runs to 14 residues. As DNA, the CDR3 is TGCGCCAGCAGCCAAGCCTACGGGTCCTACGAGCAGTACTTC. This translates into CASSQAYGSYEQYF.

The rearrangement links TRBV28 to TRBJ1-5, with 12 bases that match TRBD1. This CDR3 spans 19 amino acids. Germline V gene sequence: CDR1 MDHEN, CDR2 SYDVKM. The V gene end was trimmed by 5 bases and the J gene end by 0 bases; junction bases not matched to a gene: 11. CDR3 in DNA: TGTGCCAGCAGTGGAACCGGGACAGGGGGCCACTATAGCAATCAGCCCCAGCATTTT. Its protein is CASSGTGTGGHYSNQPQHF.

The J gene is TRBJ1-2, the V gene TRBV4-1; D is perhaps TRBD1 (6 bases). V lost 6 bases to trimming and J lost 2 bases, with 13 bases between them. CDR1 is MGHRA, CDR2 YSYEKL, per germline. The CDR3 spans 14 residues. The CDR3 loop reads CASRHPGQNYGYTF. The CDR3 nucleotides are TGCGCCAGCAGACACCCAGGACAGAACTATGGCTACACCTTC.

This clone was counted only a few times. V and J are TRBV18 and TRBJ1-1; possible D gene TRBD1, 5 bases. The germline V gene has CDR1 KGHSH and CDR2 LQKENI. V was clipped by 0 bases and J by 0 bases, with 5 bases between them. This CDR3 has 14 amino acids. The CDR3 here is CASSPPGVNTEAFF. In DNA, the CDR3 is TGTGCCAGCTCACCACCAGGGGTGAACACTGAAGCTTTCTTT.

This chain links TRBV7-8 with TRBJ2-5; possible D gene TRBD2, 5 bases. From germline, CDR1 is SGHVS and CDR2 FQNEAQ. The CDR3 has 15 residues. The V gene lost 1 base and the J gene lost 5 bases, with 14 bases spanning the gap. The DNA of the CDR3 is TGTGCCAGCAGCTTAGGGGTCGGACGAGGGGAGACCCAGTACTTC. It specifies CASSLGVGRGETQYF.

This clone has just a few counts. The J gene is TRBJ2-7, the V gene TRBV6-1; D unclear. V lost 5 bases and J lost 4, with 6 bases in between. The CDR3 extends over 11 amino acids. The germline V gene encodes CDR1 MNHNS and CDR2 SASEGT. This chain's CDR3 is CASSSRYEQYF. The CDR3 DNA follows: TGTGCCAGCAGTTCTAGGTACGAGCAGTACTTC.

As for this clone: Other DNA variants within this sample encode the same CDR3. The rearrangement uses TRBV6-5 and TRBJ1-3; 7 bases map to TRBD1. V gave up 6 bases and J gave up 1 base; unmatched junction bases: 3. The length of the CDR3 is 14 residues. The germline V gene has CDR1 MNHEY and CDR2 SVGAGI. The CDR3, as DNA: TGTGCCAGCAGGACAGGGTATTCTGGAAACACCATATATTTT. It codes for CASRTGYSGNTIYF.

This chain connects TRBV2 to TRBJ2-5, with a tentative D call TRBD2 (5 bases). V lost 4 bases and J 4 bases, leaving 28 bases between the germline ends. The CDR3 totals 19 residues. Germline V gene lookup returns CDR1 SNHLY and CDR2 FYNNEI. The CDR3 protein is CASSGLEAAGDLLTETQYF. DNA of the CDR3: TGTGCCAGCAGTGGATTGGAGGCGGCAGGAGACTTACTGACAGAGACCCAGTACTTC.

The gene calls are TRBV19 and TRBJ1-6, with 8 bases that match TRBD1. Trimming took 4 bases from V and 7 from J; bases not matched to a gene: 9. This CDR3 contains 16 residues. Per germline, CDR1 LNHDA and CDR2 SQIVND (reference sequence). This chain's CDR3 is CASSRKTGEGNSPLHF. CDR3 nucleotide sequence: TGTGCCAGTAGTAGGAAGACAGGGGAAGGGAATTCACCCCTCCACTTT.

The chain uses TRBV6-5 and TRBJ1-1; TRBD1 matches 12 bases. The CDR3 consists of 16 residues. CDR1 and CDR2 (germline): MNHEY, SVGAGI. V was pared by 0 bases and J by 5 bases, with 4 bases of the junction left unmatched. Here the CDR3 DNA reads TGTGCCAGCAGTTACTCTGGGACAGGGGGCTGGACTGAAGCTTTCTTT. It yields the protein CASSYSGTGGWTEAFF.

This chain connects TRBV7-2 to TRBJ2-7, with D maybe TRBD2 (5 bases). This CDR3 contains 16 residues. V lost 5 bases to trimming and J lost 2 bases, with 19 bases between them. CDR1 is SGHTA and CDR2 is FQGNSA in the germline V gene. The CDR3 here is CASSTWTGKEAYEQYF. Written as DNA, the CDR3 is TGTGCCAGCAGCACTTGGACGGGGAAAGAAGCCTACGAGCAGTACTTC.